Shown below are 18 T cell receptor beta chains from a single sample sequenced in a study of blood T cells in healthy people across ages. A J-beta primer mix and a sample-barcoded 5' primer were used in a second PCR of roughly 7 to 12 cycles. TCRdb reprocessed the 5' RACE reads with MiXCR, giving one entry per CDR3 protein. Among some 790,000 distinct CDR3 sequences listed, around 30% were seen once. Sample: blood. Receptor source: a woman older than 75 in good health.

This clonotype was seen ten or more times. The V gene is TRBV29-1, the J gene TRBJ1-2; D gene uncertain. The V gene lost 3 bases and the J gene lost 8 bases, with 4 bases spanning the gap. This CDR3 spans 9 amino acids. Germline V gene lookup returns CDR1 SQVTM and CDR2 ANQGSEA. Written as DNA, the CDR3 is TGCAGCGTTGACTTGGGCTACACCTTC. Translation: CSVDLGYTF.

Of note for this clonotype: A much larger clone differs by one base, so this may be a read error. This chain connects TRBV7-7 to TRBJ2-1, with D perhaps TRBD1 (6 bases). The germline V gene encodes CDR1 SSHAT and CDR2 FNYEAQ (reference sequence). The CDR3 contains 14 residues. The CDR3 region is CASSLGLGGETQFF. The CDR3 DNA reads as TGTGCTAGCAGCTTGGGTCTAGGGGGAGAGACCCAGTTCTTC.

This clonotype was recorded many times. The J gene is TRBJ2-7, the V gene TRBV29-1; D remains unclear. V was shortened by 3 bases and J by 8 bases, with 2 bases between the two germline ends. This CDR3 spans 8 amino acids. In germline, CDR1 is SQVTM, CDR2 ANQGSEA. In nucleotides, the CDR3 is TGCAGCGTTGATAAGCAGTACTTC. It is translated as CSVDKQYF.

Concerning this clonotype itself: An end of the junction differs from the germline gene, which may be a read error. The V call is TRBV12-3 or TRBV12-4, the J call TRBJ2-3; TRBD2 matches 14 bases. The CDR3 contains 16 residues. CDR3 nucleotide sequence: TGTGCCAGCAGTCCATTGACTAGCGGGGGGGCAGATGCGCAGTATTTT. This sequence encodes CASSPLTSGGADAQYF.

The sample holds many counts of this clonotype. The germline gene is not matched at one end of the junction; a read error may be the cause. J is TRBJ2-5 and V is TRBV18; D gene ambiguous. This CDR3 contains 11 residues. Germline V gives CDR1 KGHSH, CDR2 LQKENI. The CDR3 DNA follows: TGCGCCAGCAGCTCCCAAGAGACCCAGTACTTC. This codes for CASSSQETQYF.

J is TRBJ1-2 and V is TRBV20-1; maybe TRBD1 (6 bases). The V gene lost 0 bases and the J gene lost 4 bases, with 15 bases spanning the gap. The CDR3 is 15 residues long. Per germline, CDR1 DFQATT and CDR2 SNEGSKA (reference sequence). The CDR3 bases are TGCAGTGCTAGAGATTCTAGGGGGGAGGGCTATGGCTACACCTTC. This gives the protein CSARDSRGEGYGYTF.

This clonotype was counted at least ten times. This rearrangement joins TRBV7-2 to TRBJ2-3; perhaps TRBD2 as D (5 bases). Germline V gene data show CDR1 as SGHTA and CDR2 as FQGNSA. Trimming removed 5 bases from V and 10 bases from J, with 22 bases in between. The CDR3 totals 15 residues. The CDR3 DNA reads TGTGCCAGCAGCATTTACGTCTCTAGCTTCAGCCCGCAGTATTTT. This encodes CASSIYVSSFSPQYF.

This clonotype was observed a few times. The chain carries TRBV6-5 and TRBJ2-3, with D possibly matching TRBD2 (6 bases). The V and J ends lost 4 bases and 7 bases respectively, with 21 bases between them. The CDR3 extends over 16 amino acids. In germline, CDR1 is MNHEY, CDR2 SVGAGI. CDR3 DNA: TGTGCCAGCAGTTGGGCTGACGGCAAGGGGAGGAATACGCAGTATTTT. Translated, it gives CASSWADGKGRNTQYF.

This clonotype was seen only a few times. The rearrangement links TRBV20-1 to TRBJ1-5; D gene ambiguous. The germline V gene has CDR1 DFQATT and CDR2 SNEGSKA (reference sequence). Trimming took off 2 bases at V and 2 bases at J, with 10 bases between the two ends. The CDR3 consists of 14 residues. CDR3 sequence: CSARSIQGNQPQHF. DNA of the CDR3: TGCAGTGCTAGATCTATCCAGGGCAATCAGCCCCAGCATTTT.

This clonotype has ten or more counts. This rearrangement joins TRBV12-3 or TRBV12-4 to TRBJ1-2, with no clear D. Trimming took off 3 bases at V and 8 bases at J, with 22 bases between the two ends. The CDR3 runs to 16 residues. CDR3 DNA sequence: TGTGCCAGCAGTTTTTCAGTCGGGAGACGCTCGGGAGGCTACACCTTC. This codes for CASSFSVGRRSGGYTF.

Only a few counts were recorded for this clonotype. The chain uses TRBV7-6 and TRBJ2-5, with D perhaps assigned TRBD1 or TRBD2 (6 bases each). In germline, CDR1 is SGHVS, CDR2 FNYEAQ. Trimming left V 0 bases short and J 1 base short, with 15 bases between. The CDR3 sequence is 17 residues long. The CDR3 here is CASSLARGHRLQETQYF. CDR3 in DNA: TGTGCCAGCAGCTTAGCCCGGGGGCACCGGCTCCAAGAGACCCAGTACTTC.

As for this clonotype: A much larger clone differs by one base, so this may be a read error. The chain recombines TRBV7-2 with TRBJ2-3; no reliable D call. CDR1 and CDR2 from the germline V gene are SGHTA and FQGNSA. This CDR3 is 13 amino acids long. In DNA, the CDR3 is TGTGCCAGCAGCTTCAGTGACACAGCTACGCAGTATTTT. This sequence encodes CASSFSDTATQYF.

Ten or more counts support this clonotype. This chain uses TRBV2 with TRBJ2-3, with TRBD2 matching over 8 bases. The germline CDR1 and CDR2 sequences are SNHLY and FYNNEI. V shed 1 base and J 5 bases; nucleotides not matched to a gene: 5. CDR3 length: 15 residues. CDR3: CASSEEGGTRDTQYF. The DNA of the CDR3 is TGTGCCAGCAGTGAAGAAGGAGGGACTAGAGATACGCAGTATTTT.

The chain couples TRBV28 to TRBJ1-5; 8 bases are a match to TRBD1. The CDR3 is made up of 15 amino acids. After removal of 7 bases from V and 1 base from J, the junction contained 6 bases not matched to a gene. Germline lookup yields CDR1 MDHEN and CDR2 SYDVKM. The CDR3 spells CASTPRDRSNQPQHF. The CDR3 DNA reads as TGTGCCAGCACCCCCCGGGACAGGAGCAATCAGCCCCAGCATTTT.

This clonotype occurred a few times. The chain recombines TRBV12-3 or TRBV12-4 with TRBJ2-3, with TRBD2 matching over 14 bases. The CDR3 is 17 amino acids. V shed 6 bases, J shed 5 bases, and the junction held 10 bases outside the gene matches. CDR3 DNA: TGTGCCAGCAGGGCGATGACTAGCGGGGGGGCGGGAGATACGCAGTATTTT. Protein product: CASRAMTSGGAGDTQYF.

This clonotype was observed at least ten times. CDR3 nucleotide sequence: TGCAGTGCTAGGTTAGCGGGGATCTACAATGAGCAGTTCTTC. As protein: CSARLAGIYNEQFF. The V and J genes are TRBV20-1 and TRBJ2-1; 8 nucleotides align to TRBD2. The germline CDR1 and CDR2 sequences are DFQATT and SNEGSKA (reference sequence). The CDR3 extends over 14 amino acids. The V gene end was trimmed by 3 bases and the J gene end by 3 bases; junction bases not matched to a gene: 4.

This chain connects TRBV5-1 to TRBJ1-4, with 10 bases lining up with TRBD1. The CDR3 sequence is 16 residues long. V was clipped by 0 bases and J by 4 bases; unmatched bases: 3. Germline loops: CDR1 SGHRS, CDR2 YFSETQ. The DNA for the CDR3 is TGCGCCAGCAGCTTGGGGGACAGGGGACTTAATGAAAAACTGTTTTTT. It encodes CASSLGDRGLNEKLFF.

This clonotype was observed a few times. This chain uses TRBV2 with TRBJ1-2; 8 positions agree with TRBD1. Trimming removed 10 bases from V and 4 bases from J; junction bases left unmatched: 11. The CDR3 runs to 14 residues. Germline V lookup: CDR1 SNHLY, CDR2 FYNNEI. The DNA for the CDR3 is TGTGCCACCAAACCCAGGGGGCTGGCCTATGGCTACACCTTC. The encoded protein is CATKPRGLAYGYTF.